This TCR beta chain stems from a study of blood T cell repertoires in COVID-19. For the study at large: Samples representing acute and convalescent COVID-19 were sourced from the United States, Italy and Spain.

Using immunoSEQ multiplex PCR, the repertoire was profiled, and TCRdb retains in-frame clones only, with some absent. The sample lists roughly 250,000 clones, around 90% occurring once. CDR1 and CDR2 from the germline V gene are KGHSH and LQKENI. The V end lost 1 base, the J end lost 2 bases, and 4 bases lay between the germline ends. CDR3 length: 13 residues. The gene calls are TRBV18 and TRBJ2-3; no clear D gene. This receptor was obtained from a man in his sixties who had recovered from COVID-19. Sample: peripheral blood. Written as DNA, the CDR3 is TGTGCCAGCTCACCACTAGTCACAGATACGCAGTATTTT. Protein sequence: CASSPLVTDTQYF.